Below, 14 T cell receptor beta chains from the same sample are listed, as sequenced in a study of cytomegalovirus exposure and HLA in healthy donors (dated by TCRdb to about 2017). Libraries were made using the immunoSEQ multiplex PCR assay. For the multiplex PCR, a mixture combining 60 forward primers for TCR Vbeta segments and 13 reverse primers for TCR Jbeta segments was used. In TCRdb, the immuneACCESS table is reduced to in-frame sequences with V and J assigned. These tables do not hold every clone; where another copy was compared, an unresolved V gene accounts for under half, and the others remain unexplained. Here the sample has fewer than 85,000 clones; 75% to 85% occur a single time. The top ten hold nearly 3.5% of the sample. The sequenced sample consisted of PBMCs. The source is a middle-aged man in good health and CMV-seronegative.

The chain carries TRBV6-5 and TRBJ2-5; D gene ambiguous. The DNA end is more similar to TRBJ2-7, so the J call may be wrong. The CDR3 runs to 14 residues. Germline V gene sequence: CDR1 MNHEY, CDR2 SVGAGI. The DNA of the CDR3 is TGTGCCAGCAGTTCCTTCCTAACCACCTACGAGCAGTACTTC. Translating it yields CASSSFLTTYEQYF.

In regard to this clone: The junction and the germline gene differ at one end; a read error may be behind it. This rearrangement joins TRBV29-1 to TRBJ2-5, with no clear D. Germline assignment: CDR1 SQVTM and CDR2 ANQGSEA. The CDR3 consists of 12 residues. This CDR3 reads CSVGPGQGTQYF. The CDR3 nucleotides are TGCAGCGTCGGTCCGGGTCAAGGGACCCAGTACTTC.

This chain connects TRBV11-2 to TRBJ2-7, with D maybe TRBD1 (6 bases). The CDR3 length is 14 residues. Germline loops: CDR1 SGHAT, CDR2 FQNNGV. V lost 5 bases to trimming and J lost 0 bases, with 11 bases between them. The CDR3 is CASSPDSSSYEQYF. CDR3 nucleotide sequence: TGTGCCAGCAGCCCGGACAGTAGCTCCTACGAGCAGTACTTC.

This clone was seen only once. CDR3: CASSQDLLGVETNEKLFF. Written as DNA, the CDR3 is TGCGCCAGCAGCCAAGATCTGCTAGGGGTGGAAACTAATGAAAAACTGTTTTTT. The chain joins TRBV4-3 to TRBJ1-4, with D perhaps matching TRBD1 (5 bases). Trimming took 0 bases from V and 1 from J, leaving 15 bases between them. The CDR3 length is 18 residues. CDR1 is LGHNA and CDR2 is YSLEER in the germline V gene.

This clone occurred a few times. V and J are TRBV5-6 and TRBJ2-1; D possibly corresponds to TRBD2 (6 bases). With 0 bases removed from V and 8 bases from J, the gap between germline ends came to 15 bases. This CDR3 comprises 15 residues. Germline V lookup: CDR1 SGHDT, CDR2 YYEEEE. CDR3 nucleotide sequence: TGTGCCAGCAGCTTGGGCCGGGGGTCCAGGCATGAGCAGTTCTTC. It yields the protein CASSLGRGSRHEQFF. The full variable domain, completed using reference TRBV5-6 and TRBJ2-1, is DAGVTQSPTHLIKTRGQQVTLRCSPKSGHDTVSWYQQALGQGPQFIFQYYEEEERQRGNFPDRFSGHQFPNYSSELNVNALLLGDSALYLCASSLGRGSRHEQFFGPGTRLTVL.

This clone has a single count. The chain couples TRBV5-1 to TRBJ2-1; D possibly corresponds to TRBD2 (7 bases). The V gene lost 4 bases and the J gene lost 1 base, with 18 bases spanning the gap. This CDR3 region has 17 residues. Germline lookup yields CDR1 SGHRS and CDR2 YFSETQ. The CDR3 protein is CASSPVGGAGSYNEQFF. The DNA of the CDR3 is TGCGCCAGCAGCCCCGTTGGGGGGGCGGGATCCTACAATGAGCAGTTCTTC.

The rearrangement uses TRBV18 and TRBJ2-3; 12 nucleotides align to TRBD2. Germline V gene lookup returns CDR1 KGHSH and CDR2 LQKENI. J was trimmed by 2 bases and V by 1 base; bases with no gene match: 10. This CDR3 region has 19 residues. CDR3 nucleotides: TGTGCCAGCTCACCACGGACTAGCGGGGTATCTGGGACCACAGATACGCAGTATTTT. This translates into CASSPRTSGVSGTTDTQYF.

CDR3 region: CASSYSVGYEQYF. DNA for the CDR3: TGTGCCAGCAGTTACTCGGTCGGTTACGAGCAGTACTTC. The rearrangement uses TRBV6-5 and TRBJ2-7; no clear D. Germline CDR1 and CDR2: MNHEY and SVGAGI. This CDR3 comprises 13 residues. Trimming pared 0 bases from V and 4 bases from J, leaving 7 bases between.

This chain connects TRBV7-3 to TRBJ2-3, with TRBD2 as a possible D gene (5 bases). The V and J ends lost 1 base and 10 bases respectively, with 15 bases between them. This CDR3 is built from 14 residues. Germline V gives CDR1 SGHTA, CDR2 FQGTGA. The CDR3 nucleotides read TGTGCCAGCAGCTTAATGAGGGCATTTCACCCGCAGTATTTT. The encoded protein is CASSLMRAFHPQYF.

This chain connects TRBV4-3 to TRBJ1-1; 7 bases agree with TRBD1. After removal of 0 bases from V and 5 bases from J, the junction contained 6 bases not matched to a gene. This CDR3 contains 15 residues. CDR1 and CDR2 (germline): LGHNA, YSLEER. The CDR3 DNA reads as TGCGCCAGCAGCCAAGATGCGCAGGGGGGAACTGAAGCTTTCTTT. Translation: CASSQDAQGGTEAFF.

The chain couples TRBV5-1 to TRBJ1-1, with D perhaps TRBD1 (6 bases). The CDR3 has 15 residues. V lost 3 bases to trimming and J lost 3 bases, with 15 bases between them. Germline V lookup: CDR1 SGHRS, CDR2 YFSETQ. CDR3 DNA: TGCGCCAGCAGCTCTCCGGGACAAGTGTACACTGAAGCTTTCTTT. Translation: CASSSPGQVYTEAFF.

This clone was seen just once. The chain uses TRBV5-1 and TRBJ1-1; 7 bases are a match to TRBD1. Per the germline V gene, CDR1 is SGHRS and CDR2 is YFSETQ. CDR3 size: 15 residues. After removal of 2 bases from V and 5 bases from J, the junction contained 9 bases not matched to a gene. Written as DNA, the CDR3 is TGCGCCAGCAGCTTTACCGGGACAGCTAGTACTGAAGCTTTCTTT. Translated, it gives CASSFTGTASTEAFF.

In this sample, this clone turned up a few times. The J gene is TRBJ2-5, the V gene TRBV5-4; 7 nucleotides match TRBD1. CDR3 length: 14 amino acids. Germline CDR1 SGHNT, CDR2 YYREEE (reference sequence). With V trimmed by 3 bases and J by 7 bases, 9 bases remained unmatched. In DNA, the CDR3 is TGTGCCAGCAGCTACACGGGACAGAGCTGGACCCAGTACTTC. Encoded protein: CASSYTGQSWTQYF. The full variable domain, its missing parts supplied by reference TRBV5-4 and TRBJ2-5, is ETGVTQSPTHLIKTRGQQVTLRCSSQSGHNTVSWYQQALGQGPQFIFQYYREEENGRGNFPPRFSGLQFPNYSSELNVNALELDDSALYLCASSYTGQSWTQYFGPGTRLLVL.

The genes are TRBV30 and TRBJ1-4; TRBD1 matches 7 bases. The CDR3 runs 14 residues. V lost 4 bases to trimming and J lost 4 bases; unmatched junction nucleotides: 6. The germline V gene has CDR1 GTSNPN and CDR2 SVGIG (reference sequence). CDR3 coding DNA: TGTGCCTGGACCGAGGGGGCTATTAATGAAAAACTGTTTTTT. As protein: CAWTEGAINEKLFF.